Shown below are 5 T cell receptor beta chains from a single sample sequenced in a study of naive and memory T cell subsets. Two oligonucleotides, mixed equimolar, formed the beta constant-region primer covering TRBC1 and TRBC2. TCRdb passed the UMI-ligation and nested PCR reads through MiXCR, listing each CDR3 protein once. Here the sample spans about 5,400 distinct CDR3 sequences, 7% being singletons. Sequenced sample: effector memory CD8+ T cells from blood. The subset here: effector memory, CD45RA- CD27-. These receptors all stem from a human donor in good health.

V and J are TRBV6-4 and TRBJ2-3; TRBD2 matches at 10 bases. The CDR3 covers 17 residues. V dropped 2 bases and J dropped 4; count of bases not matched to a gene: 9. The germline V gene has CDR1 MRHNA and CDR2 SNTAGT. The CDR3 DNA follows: TGTGCCAGCAGTGACAGTTCTAGCGGGGGTCACGCAGATACGCAGTATTTT. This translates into CASSDSSSGGHADTQYF.

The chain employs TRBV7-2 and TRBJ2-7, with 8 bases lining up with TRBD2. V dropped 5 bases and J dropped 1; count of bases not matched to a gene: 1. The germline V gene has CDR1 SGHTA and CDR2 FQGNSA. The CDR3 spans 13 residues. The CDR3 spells CASSPGGSYEQYF. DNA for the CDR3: TGTGCCAGCAGCCCGGGGGGGTCCTACGAGCAGTACTTC.

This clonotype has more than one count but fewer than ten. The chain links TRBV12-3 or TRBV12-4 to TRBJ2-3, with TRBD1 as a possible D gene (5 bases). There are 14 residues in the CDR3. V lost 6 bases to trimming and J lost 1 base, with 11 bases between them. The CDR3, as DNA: TGTGCCAGCAGCCCCTTAGGGGGCACAGATACGCAGTATTTT. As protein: CASSPLGGTDTQYF.

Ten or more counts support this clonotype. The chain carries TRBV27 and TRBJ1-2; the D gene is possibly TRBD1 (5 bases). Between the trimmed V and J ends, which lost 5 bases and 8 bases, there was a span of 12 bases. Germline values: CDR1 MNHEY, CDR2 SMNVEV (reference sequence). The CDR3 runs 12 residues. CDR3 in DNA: TGTGCCAGCAGTACGCGGGACCGAGGCTACACCTTC. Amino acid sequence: CASSTRDRGYTF.

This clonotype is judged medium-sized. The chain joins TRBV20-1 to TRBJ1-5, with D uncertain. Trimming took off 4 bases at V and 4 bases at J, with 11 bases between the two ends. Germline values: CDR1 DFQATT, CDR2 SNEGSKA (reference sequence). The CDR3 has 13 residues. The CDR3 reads CSATRTENQPQHF. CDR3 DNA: TGCAGTGCTACCCGGACGGAGAATCAGCCCCAGCATTTT.